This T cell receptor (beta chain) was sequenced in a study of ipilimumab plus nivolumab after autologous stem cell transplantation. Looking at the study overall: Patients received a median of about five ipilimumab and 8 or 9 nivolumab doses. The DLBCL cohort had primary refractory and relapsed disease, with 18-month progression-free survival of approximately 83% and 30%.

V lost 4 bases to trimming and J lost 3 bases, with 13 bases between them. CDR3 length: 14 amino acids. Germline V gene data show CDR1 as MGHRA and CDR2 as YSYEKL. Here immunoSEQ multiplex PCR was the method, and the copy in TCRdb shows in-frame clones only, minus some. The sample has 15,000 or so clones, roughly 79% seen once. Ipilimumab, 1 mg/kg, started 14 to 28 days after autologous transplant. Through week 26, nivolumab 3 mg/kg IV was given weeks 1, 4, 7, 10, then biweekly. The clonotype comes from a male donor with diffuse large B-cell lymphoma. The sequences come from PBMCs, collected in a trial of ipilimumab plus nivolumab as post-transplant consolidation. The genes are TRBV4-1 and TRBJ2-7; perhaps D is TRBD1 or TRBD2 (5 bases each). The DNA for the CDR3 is TGCGCCAGCAGCCTAGGGGTAGGGAGCTACGAGCAGTACTTC. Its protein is CASSLGVGSYEQYF.